The 22 T cell receptor beta chains below all came from one sample that was sequenced in a study of OX40 agonist ivuxolimab in advanced cancers. The table came from immunoSEQ multiplex PCR; TCRdb's copy has only in-frame clones and leaves some out. The sample holds nearly 110,000 clones, roughly 90% seen once. The sequencing used CD4+ or CD8+ T cells sorted from blood, collected in a trial of the OX40 agonist ivuxolimab. Receptor source: an adult with an advanced solid tumor such as melanoma, head and neck, liver or kidney cancer.

The CDR3 reads CASLNSEKLFF. DNA of the CDR3: TGCGCCAGCCTAAACAGTGAAAAACTGTTTTTT. The V gene is TRBV4-1, the J gene TRBJ1-4; D is unclear. Germline V CDR1 and CDR2: MGHRA, YSYEKL. The V and J ends lost 8 bases and 7 bases respectively, with 8 bases between them. This CDR3 has 11 residues.

The chain recombines TRBV21-1 with TRBJ2-1. TRBV21-1 is flagged as a pseudogene. The CDR3 has 17 residues. The CDR3 sequence: CASSSLGRQRSYNEQFF. The CDR3 bases are TGTGCCAGCAGCAGCCTTGGACGGCAACGTTCCTACAATGAGCAGTTCTTC.

V usage is TRBV9 and J usage is TRBJ1-3; 7 bases map to TRBD1. V was pared by 2 bases and J by 2 bases, with 4 bases of the junction left unmatched. The length of the CDR3 is 15 residues. Germline V lookup: CDR1 SGDLS, CDR2 YYNGEE. The CDR3 sequence: CASSVAGTAGNTIYF. CDR3 DNA sequence: TGTGCCAGCAGCGTCGCCGGGACAGCTGGAAACACCATATATTTT.

CDR3 residues: CATSADAGEQYF. The CDR3 DNA reads TGTGCCACCTCGGCTGATGCTGGAGAGCAGTACTTC. This chain uses TRBV10-3 with TRBJ2-7; D gene ambiguous. The CDR3 is 12 amino acids. Germline lookup yields CDR1 ENHRY and CDR2 SYGVKD. V was cut by 10 bases and J by 7 bases, with 17 bases left in between.

This clone was picked up one time. V is TRBV28 and J is TRBJ2-1, with TRBD2 matching 8 bases. After removal of 6 bases from V and 3 bases from J, the junction contained 4 bases not matched to a gene. Germline CDR1 is MDHEN and CDR2 is SYDVKM. CDR3 size: 14 residues. This CDR3 is CASRKAGDYNEQFF. In nucleotides, the CDR3 is TGTGCCAGCAGGAAAGCGGGGGACTACAATGAGCAGTTCTTC.

The rearrangement links TRBV28 to TRBJ2-4, with 7 bases that match TRBD2. CDR1 is MDHEN, CDR2 SYDVKM, per germline. This CDR3 region has 16 residues. V was pared by 5 bases and J by 2 bases, with 9 bases of the junction left unmatched. For the CDR3, the DNA is TGTGCCAGCAGTCCCCGTGGCGGGAGAACCAAAAACATTCAGTACTTC. Amino acids: CASSPRGGRTKNIQYF.

The gene calls are TRBV25-1 and TRBJ1-5; no firm D call. V shed 4 bases and J shed 5 bases, with 12 bases lying between them. This CDR3 has 14 residues. Germline V CDR1 and CDR2: MGHDK, SYGVNS. The CDR3 bases are TGTGCCAGCAGTGGTATGAACACCTATCAGCCCCAGCATTTT. This codes for CASSGMNTYQPQHF.

Here the CDR3 reads CASTLLRKGFHQPQHF. The CDR3 nucleotides read TGTGCCAGCACCCTTCTCCGGAAGGGGTTCCATCAGCCCCAGCATTTT. The chain recombines TRBV6-4 with TRBJ1-5, with a possible D match to TRBD1 (5 bases). CDR1 is MRHNA, CDR2 SNTAGT, per germline. The CDR3 has 16 amino acids. V was trimmed by 7 bases and J by 5 bases, leaving 21 bases between them.

The J gene is TRBJ1-4, the V gene TRBV7-8; 7 positions match TRBD1. Germline V gives CDR1 SGHVS, CDR2 FQNEAQ. This CDR3 is 17 amino acids long. The ends lost 6 bases at V and 4 bases at J; junction bases unmatched: 14. The CDR3 sequence: CASSPGASGQHNEKLFF. In nucleotides, the CDR3 is TGTGCCAGCAGTCCCGGTGCCTCGGGACAGCATAATGAAAAACTGTTTTTT.

V usage is TRBV5-5 and J usage is TRBJ2-7; D unclear. Per the germline V gene, CDR1 is SGHKS and CDR2 is YYEKEE (reference sequence). This CDR3 spans 13 amino acids. V gave up 4 bases and J gave up 6 bases, with 14 bases separating them. CDR3 nucleotides: TGTGCCAGCAGCGCCGTCTATATCCTCGAGCAGTACTTC. It is translated as CASSAVYILEQYF.

This clone was picked up one time. CDR3 bases: TGCGCCAGCAGCCAAGATCGAAGTTTGGGGGTAGCGGCAGATACGCAGTATTTT. This encodes CASSQDRSLGVAADTQYF. This chain links TRBV4-1 with TRBJ2-3; the D gene is possibly TRBD2 (6 bases). Per germline, CDR1 MGHRA and CDR2 YSYEKL. CDR3 length: 18 residues. Trimming shortened V by 0 bases and J by 4 bases, and 20 bases separated the two germline ends.

The chain joins TRBV6-5 to TRBJ2-1, with D hard to call. The germline gives CDR1 MNHEY, CDR2 SVGAGI. There are 14 residues in the CDR3. Trimming cost V 8 bases and J 5 bases, with 16 bases left between them. The CDR3 DNA reads as TGTGCCAGCGCTTTTTTTAGGGCAAACAATGAGCAGTTCTTC. This translates into CASAFFRANNEQFF.

V is TRBV5-8 and J is TRBJ2-7, with a possible D match to TRBD1 (8 bases). This CDR3 has 14 amino acids. V gave up 3 bases and J gave up 0 bases, with 10 bases separating them. The V gene's germline CDR1 is SGHTS and CDR2 YDEGEE. CDR3 bases: TGTGCCAGCAGCTACAGGGGGGGCTCCTACGAGCAGTACTTC. Translating gives CASSYRGGSYEQYF.

The chain joins TRBV27 to TRBJ1-5; the D is unclear. Trimming pared 4 bases from V and 1 base from J, leaving 17 bases between. The CDR3 contains 17 residues. Germline lookup yields CDR1 MNHEY and CDR2 SMNVEV (reference sequence). CDR3 sequence: CASSSLILPRSNQPQHF. In DNA, the CDR3 is TGTGCCAGCAGTTCCCTAATTCTTCCCCGGAGCAATCAGCCCCAGCATTTT.

The J gene is TRBJ2-3, the V gene TRBV11-3; D uncertain. This CDR3 has 13 amino acids. V shed 3 bases and J shed 4 bases, with 8 bases lying between them. CDR1 is SGHNT, CDR2 YENEEA, per germline. CDR3 nucleotide sequence: TGTGCCAGCAGCTTGGCTGGGGCAGATACGCAGTATTTT. Protein product: CASSLAGADTQYF.

The chain uses TRBV2 and TRBJ1-2, with D maybe TRBD1 (6 bases). V was cut by 4 bases and J by 8 bases, with 17 bases left in between. The CDR3 extends over 14 amino acids. Germline assignment: CDR1 SNHLY and CDR2 FYNNEI. The CDR3, as DNA: TGTGCCAGCAGTGGCGCCGGGACAAAAGGAGGCTACACCTTC. Its protein is CASSGAGTKGGYTF.

The chain is built from TRBV28 and TRBJ2-7; D might be TRBD1 (6 bases). Germline CDR1 MDHEN, CDR2 SYDVKM. This CDR3 is built from 16 residues. Deletions cut 5 bases from V and 3 bases from J, with 20 bases between. CDR3 residues: CASSPLTSQGLYEQYF. The DNA of the CDR3 is TGTGCCAGCAGTCCACTAACCTCACAGGGTCTCTACGAGCAGTACTTC.

J is TRBJ2-3 and V is TRBV9; 9 bases fit TRBD1. The CDR3 runs to 15 residues. Germline lookup yields CDR1 SGDLS and CDR2 YYNGEE. V shed 2 bases and J 2 bases; nucleotides not matched to a gene: 3. The CDR3 region is CASSVGQGFTDTQYF. In DNA form, the CDR3 reads TGTGCCAGCAGCGTGGGACAGGGATTCACAGATACGCAGTATTTT.

The genes are TRBV9 and TRBJ2-1; maybe TRBD2 (6 bases). Germline V gene lookup returns CDR1 SGDLS and CDR2 YYNGEE. V lost 4 bases, J lost 3 bases, and 8 bases lay in between. CDR3 length: 13 residues. The CDR3 DNA sequence: TGTGCCAGCAGCCCGGGACTCTACAATGAGCAGTTCTTC. Translation: CASSPGLYNEQFF.

This chain links TRBV5-1 with TRBJ1-6; 7 bases align to TRBD1. CDR3 size: 18 residues. Germline V gene data show CDR1 as SGHRS and CDR2 as YFSETQ. The V segment lost 6 bases and the J segment 11 bases; nucleotides outside the gene matches: 23. CDR3 amino acids: CASIWAPETGEEGTPLHF. As DNA, the CDR3 is TGCGCCAGCATCTGGGCCCCCGAAACAGGGGAGGAAGGAACACCCCTCCACTTT.

J is TRBJ1-1 and V is TRBV19; 9 bases are shared with TRBD1. V lost 4 bases and J lost 3; bases outside the gene matches: 9. Germline CDR1 reads LNHDA; CDR2 reads SQIVND (reference sequence). CDR3 length equals 16 residues. CDR3 in amino acids: CASSRAPQGADTEAFF. The CDR3 DNA follows: TGTGCCAGTAGTAGGGCTCCACAGGGGGCCGACACTGAAGCTTTCTTT.

The chain employs TRBV10-1 and TRBJ2-7; 8 nucleotides match TRBD2. Losses at the gene ends were 6 bases for V and 5 bases for J; bases not matched to a gene: 15. In germline, CDR1 is WNHNN, CDR2 SYGVQD (reference sequence). The CDR3 is 16 amino acids. The CDR3 loop is CASSETGTRFFHEQYF. The CDR3 nucleotides read TGCGCCAGCAGCGAAACCGGGACTAGATTTTTCCACGAGCAGTACTTC.